These T cell receptor beta chains were read from a single sample in a study of blood T cells in healthy people across ages. TCRdb analysed the 5' RACE reads with MiXCR anew, one entry per CDR3 protein. The top ten clones hold about 30% of a sample with approximately 670,000 distinct CDR3 sequences, roughly 43% of them seen once. Specimen: blood. The receptors come from a man at least 80 years old in good health. The CDR3 runs from the conserved cysteine through the conserved F or W. Fields, in order: V gene, D gene, J gene, CDR3 protein. A D gene is named only where the DNA matches it firmly.

>TRBV29-1|TRBD1|TRBJ2-4
CSVARGQNIRYF
>TRBV28|NA|TRBJ1-2
CAAGQLNYGYTF
>TRBV29-1|TRBD1|TRBJ1-1
CSVQTGVKVNTEAFF
>TRBV28|TRBD2|TRBJ2-3
CASSLVLAGGPSKDTQYF
>TRBV7-8|TRBD1|TRBJ1-2
CASSLKGQGQHGYTF
>TRBV12-3/TRBV12-4|NA|TRBJ2-7
CASTTGIHEQYF
>TRBV6-2/TRBV6-3|TRBD2|TRBJ2-5
CASSPPGLAGKETQYF
>TRBV3-1|TRBD1|TRBJ2-7
CASSYSGTGPYEQYF
>TRBV7-2|TRBD1|TRBJ1-2
CASSLQGGGSYGYTF
>TRBV6-1|NA|NA
CASSDQLLVYEQYF
>TRBV7-2|NA|TRBJ2-5
CASSPTTLVETQYF
>TRBV28|TRBD1|TRBJ2-2
CASSSTGDTGELFF
>TRBV6-2/TRBV6-3|NA|TRBJ2-3
CASSDTTGNTQYF